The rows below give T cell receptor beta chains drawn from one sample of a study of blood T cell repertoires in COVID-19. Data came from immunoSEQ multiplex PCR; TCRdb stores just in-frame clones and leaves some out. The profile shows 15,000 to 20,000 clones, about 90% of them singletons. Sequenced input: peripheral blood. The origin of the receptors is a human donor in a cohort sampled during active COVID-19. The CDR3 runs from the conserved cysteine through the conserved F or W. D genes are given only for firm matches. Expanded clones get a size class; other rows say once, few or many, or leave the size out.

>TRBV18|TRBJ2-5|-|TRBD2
TGTGCCAGCTCCCCCCGGGGGGGGAGCGGGGGCCAAGAGACCCAGTACTTC
CASSPRGGSGGQETQYF
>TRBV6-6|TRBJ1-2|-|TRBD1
TGTGCCAGCAGTTACTCCCTGGACAGGGCGGGTGGCTACACCTTC
CASSYSLDRAGGYTF
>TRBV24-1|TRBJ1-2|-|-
TGTGCCACCAGTGCATCTGGGGGCGATGGCTACACCTTC
CATSASGGDGYTF
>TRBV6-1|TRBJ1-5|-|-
TGTGCCAGCAGTGAACAAGTAGGGGGTCAGCCCCAGCATTTT
CASSEQVGGQPQHF
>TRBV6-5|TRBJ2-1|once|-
TGTGCCAGCAGTCCCGGGACAATGGATGAGCAGTTCTTC
CASSPGTMDEQFF
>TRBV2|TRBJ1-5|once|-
TGTGCCAGCAGAGATTCGGGGAACCAGCCCCAGCATTTT
CASRDSGNQPQHF
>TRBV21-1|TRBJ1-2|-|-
TGTGCCAGCAGCAAAGGGGGGGGGCACTATGGCTACACCTTC
CASSKGGGHYGYTF
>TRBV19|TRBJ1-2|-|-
TGTGCCAGTCGGCAGGGCCGCCTAACTAACTATGGCTACACCTTC
CASRQGRLTNYGYTF
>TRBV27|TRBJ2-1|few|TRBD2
TGTGCCAGCAGTCAACTAGCGGGGGGCGGCAATGAGCAGTTCTTC
CASSQLAGGGNEQFF
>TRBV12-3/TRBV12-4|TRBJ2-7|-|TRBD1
TGTGCCAGCAGCATACAGGGGGGAGAGCAGTACTTC
CASSIQGGEQYF
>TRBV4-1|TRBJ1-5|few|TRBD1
TGCGCCAGCAGCCAAGACAGGGGGCGATTACAGCCCCAGCATTTT
CASSQDRGRLQPQHF
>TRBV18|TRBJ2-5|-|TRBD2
TGTGCCAGCTCACCGGCGGGGGGCCCACAAGAGACCCAGTACTTC
CASSPAGGPQETQYF
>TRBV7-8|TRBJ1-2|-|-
TGTGCCAGCAGCCTAGGACCCGGGGAGGGGATTTATGGCTACACCTTC
CASSLGPGEGIYGYTF
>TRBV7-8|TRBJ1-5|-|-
TGTGCCAGCAGCCGGACAGACCTTAGCAATCAGCCCCAGCATTTT
CASSRTDLSNQPQHF
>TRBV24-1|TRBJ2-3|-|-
TGTGCCACCAGTGATATATCCGAGCCAGATACGCAGTATTTT
CATSDISEPDTQYF
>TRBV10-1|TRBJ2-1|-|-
TGCGCCAGCAGTGAGTCGACTCGGCAGCCCTCTATCAATGAGCAGTTCTTC
CASSESTRQPSINEQFF
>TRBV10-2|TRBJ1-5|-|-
TGCGCCAGCAGTGGTGAAACTAAGCCCCAGCATTTT
CASSGETKPQHF
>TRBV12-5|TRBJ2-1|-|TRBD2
TGTGCTAGTGGTTTGGTACCCGGGAGGTCACGCAATGAGCAGTTCTTC
CASGLVPGRSRNEQFF
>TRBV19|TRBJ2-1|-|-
TGTGCCAGTAGCCCGTTGGAGGGGGGGTTCGGTGGTGAGCAGTTCTTC
CASSPLEGGFGGEQFF
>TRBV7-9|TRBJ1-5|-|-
TGTGCCAGCAGCTTATCAGGGAATCAGCCCCAGCATTTT
CASSLSGNQPQHF
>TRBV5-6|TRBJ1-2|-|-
TGTGCCAGCAGCTTGGGGACAGTTAACTATGGCTACACCTTC
CASSLGTVNYGYTF
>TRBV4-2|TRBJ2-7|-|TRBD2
TGTGCCAGCAGCCAGGGCGGGGGGCAATACGAGCAGTACTTC
CASSQGGGQYEQYF
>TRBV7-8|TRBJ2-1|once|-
TGTGCCAGCAGCCCCAGGGGTGGTGCCTACAATGAGCAGTTCTTC
CASSPRGGAYNEQFF
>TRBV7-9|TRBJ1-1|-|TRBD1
TGTGCCAGCCAGGGGGCGGGGGCTGAAGCTTTCTTT
CASQGAGAEAFF